This TCR beta chain emerged from a study of Ad26.COV2.S vaccination and SARS-CoV-2 variants. General study findings and limits: The authors reported substantial breadth in spike-specific CD8+ and CD4+ T cell responses after vaccination. Compared with placebo recipients, vaccine recipients had higher spike-specific TCR breadth.

Profiling relied on immunoSEQ multiplex PCR, and the TCRdb table lists in-frame clones only, not all of them. The sample shows 350,000 to 500,000 clones, roughly 88% of them seen only once. V lost 1 base, J lost 4 bases, and 4 bases lay in between. Germline values: CDR1 SGHRS, CDR2 YFSETQ. The CDR3 is made up of 12 amino acids. Concerning this clone itself: Its specificity is unknown.

Treatment specified: 19 received Ad26.COV2.S at low or high dose, single or two shots; about 5 received placebo; per-sample allocation not given. Sampling took place 63 days after the first vaccine or placebo injection. What was given as vaccine was an Ad26 vector encoding Wuhan-strain SARS-CoV-2 spike. Sequenced material: peripheral blood, taken in a trial of Ad26.COV2.S vaccine versus placebo. The V and J genes are TRBV5-1 and TRBJ2-3; D gene unclear. The source of this sequence is a person aged 18-60 years who received the Ad26.COV2.S COVID-19 vaccine or a placebo. The CDR3 region is CASSLKADTQYF. CDR3 nucleotide sequence: TGCGCCAGCAGCTTGAAAGCAGATACGCAGTATTTT. The full variable domain, in which reference TRBV5-1 and TRBJ2-3 provide the parts outside the CDR3, is KAGVTQTPRYLIKTRGQQVTLSCSPISGHRSVSWYQQTPGQGLQFLFEYFSETQRNKGNFPGRFSGRQFSNSRSEMNVSTLELGDSALYLCASSLKADTQYFGPGTRLTVL.